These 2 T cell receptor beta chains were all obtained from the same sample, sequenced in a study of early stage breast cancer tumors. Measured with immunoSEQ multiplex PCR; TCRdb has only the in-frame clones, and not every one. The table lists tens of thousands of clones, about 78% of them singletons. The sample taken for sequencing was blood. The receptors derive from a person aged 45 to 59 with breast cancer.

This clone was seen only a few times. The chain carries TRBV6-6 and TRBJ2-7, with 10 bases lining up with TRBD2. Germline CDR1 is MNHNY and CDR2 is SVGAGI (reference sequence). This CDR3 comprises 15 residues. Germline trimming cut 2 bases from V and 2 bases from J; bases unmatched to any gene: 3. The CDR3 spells CASSYGLAGAYEQYV. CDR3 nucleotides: TGTGCCAGCAGTTACGGTCTAGCGGGGGCCTACGAGCAGTACGTC.

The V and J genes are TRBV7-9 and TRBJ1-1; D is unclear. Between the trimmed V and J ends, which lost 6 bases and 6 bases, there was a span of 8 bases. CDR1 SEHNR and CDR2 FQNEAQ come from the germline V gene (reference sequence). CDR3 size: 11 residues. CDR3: CASSLSPEAFF. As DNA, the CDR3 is TGTGCCAGCAGTCTCTCCCCTGAAGCTTTCTTT.